The sequence of this TCR beta chain was determined in a study of T cells in localized non-small cell lung cancer. The length of the CDR3 is 15 residues. Broader study findings: Uninvolved adjacent lung, not tumor, had the highest T cell clonality.

The repertoire was sequenced with immunoSEQ multiplex PCR; TCRdb's copy has only in-frame clones and lacks some. Found here are a few thousand clones, 37% of them singletons; the top ten hold about 19%. This clone is labeled medium-sized (0.01 to 0.1%). Antigen specificity is unknown. The clonotype comes from a woman aged 40 to 75 with stage II squamous cell lung carcinoma. The chain joins TRBV1 to TRBJ2-4; the table names TRBD2, a call not compared with the DNA. TRBV1 is termed a pseudogene. The sample was normal lung tissue next to the tumor, taken before any cancer treatment. The chain's CDR3 is CASSQEGMAGGIQYF. CDR3 in DNA: TGCGCCAGCAGCCAAGAGGGGATGGCGGGGGGAATTCAGTACTTC.